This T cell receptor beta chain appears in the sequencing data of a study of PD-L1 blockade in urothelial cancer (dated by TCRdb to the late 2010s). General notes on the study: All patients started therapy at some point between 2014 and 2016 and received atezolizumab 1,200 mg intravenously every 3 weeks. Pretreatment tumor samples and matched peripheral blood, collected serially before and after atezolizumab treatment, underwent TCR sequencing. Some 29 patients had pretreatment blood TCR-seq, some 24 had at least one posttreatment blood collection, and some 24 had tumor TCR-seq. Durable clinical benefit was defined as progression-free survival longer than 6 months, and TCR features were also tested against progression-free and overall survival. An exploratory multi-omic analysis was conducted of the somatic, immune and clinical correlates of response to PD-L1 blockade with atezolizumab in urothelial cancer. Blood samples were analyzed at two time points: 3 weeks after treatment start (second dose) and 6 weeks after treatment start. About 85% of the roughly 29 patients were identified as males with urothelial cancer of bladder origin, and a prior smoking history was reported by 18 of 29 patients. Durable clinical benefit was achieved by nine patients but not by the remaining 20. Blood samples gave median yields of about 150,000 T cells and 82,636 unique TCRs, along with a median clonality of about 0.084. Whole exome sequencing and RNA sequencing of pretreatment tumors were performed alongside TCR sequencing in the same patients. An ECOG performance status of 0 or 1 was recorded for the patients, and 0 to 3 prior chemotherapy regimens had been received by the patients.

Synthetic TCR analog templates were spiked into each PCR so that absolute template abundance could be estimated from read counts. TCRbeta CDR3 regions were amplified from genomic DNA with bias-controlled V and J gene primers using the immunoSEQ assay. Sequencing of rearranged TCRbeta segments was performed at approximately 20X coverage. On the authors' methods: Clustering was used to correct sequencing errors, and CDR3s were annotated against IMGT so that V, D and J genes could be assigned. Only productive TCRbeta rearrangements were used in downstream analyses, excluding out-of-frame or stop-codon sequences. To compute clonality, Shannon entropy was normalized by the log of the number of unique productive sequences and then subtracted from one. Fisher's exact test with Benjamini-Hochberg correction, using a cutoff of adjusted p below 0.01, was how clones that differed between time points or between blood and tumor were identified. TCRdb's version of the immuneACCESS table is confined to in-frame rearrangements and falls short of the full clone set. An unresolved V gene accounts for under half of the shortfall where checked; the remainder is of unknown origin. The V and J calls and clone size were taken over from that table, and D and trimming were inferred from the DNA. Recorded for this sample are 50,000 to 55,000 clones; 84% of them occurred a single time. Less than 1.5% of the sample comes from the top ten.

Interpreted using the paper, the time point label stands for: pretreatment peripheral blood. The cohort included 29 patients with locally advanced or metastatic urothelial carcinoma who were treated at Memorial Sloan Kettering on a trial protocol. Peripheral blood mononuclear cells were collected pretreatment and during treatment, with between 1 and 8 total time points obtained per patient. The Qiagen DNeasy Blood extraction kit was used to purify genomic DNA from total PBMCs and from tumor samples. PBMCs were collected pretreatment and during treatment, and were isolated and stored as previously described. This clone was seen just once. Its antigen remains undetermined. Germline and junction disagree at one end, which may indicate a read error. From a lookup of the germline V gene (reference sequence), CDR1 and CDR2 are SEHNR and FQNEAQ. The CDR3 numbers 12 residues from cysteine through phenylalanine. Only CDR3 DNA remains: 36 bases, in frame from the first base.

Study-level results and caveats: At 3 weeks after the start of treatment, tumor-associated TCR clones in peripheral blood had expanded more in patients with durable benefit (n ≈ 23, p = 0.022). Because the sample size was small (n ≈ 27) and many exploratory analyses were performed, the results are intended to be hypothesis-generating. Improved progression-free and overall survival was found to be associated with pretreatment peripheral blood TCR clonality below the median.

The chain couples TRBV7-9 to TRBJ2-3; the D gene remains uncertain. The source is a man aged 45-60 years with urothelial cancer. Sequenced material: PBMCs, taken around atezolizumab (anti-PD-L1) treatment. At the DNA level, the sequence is TGTGCCAGCACCTTAAGCCCCACCCGACTGTATTTT. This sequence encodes CASTLSPTRLYF.